This T cell receptor (beta chain) was profiled in a study of T-cell reconstitution after alpha-beta-depleted transplantation in children. Researchers prepared the TCRbeta library using unique molecular identifiers, the study reports. One entry per CDR3 protein results from TCRdb running MiXCR on the PCR reads. This table holds fewer than 130,000 distinct CDR3 sequences, around a tenth found once. The table lists this clonotype with many counts. The CDR3 runs 15 residues. Germline V lookup: CDR1 SGHTA, CDR2 FQGTGA. Trimming took 4 bases from V and 2 from J; bases not matched to a gene: 2. The TCR was taken from a human donor who donated a stem cell graft to a child with acute lymphoblastic leukemia. Sequenced material: PBMCs from the stem cell graft donor, taken from the stem cell graft. This chain joins TRBV7-3 and TRBJ2-3; TRBD2 matches 11 bases. CDR3: CASSSGLAVTDTQYF. The CDR3 DNA follows: TGTGCCAGCAGCTCGGGACTAGCGGTCACAGATACGCAGTATTTT.